This is a list of T cell receptor beta chains from one sample in a study of T cell repertoires in cytomegalovirus infection. TCRdb reanalysed the reads using MiXCR and keeps one entry per CDR3 protein. The sample gives approximately 700,000 distinct CDR3 sequences, about a third of which show up once; 2.5% to 3% is in the top ten. Specimen: PBMCs. The receptor set was obtained from a human donor in good health (CMV status not recorded). Some clones in this sample may be carry-over from other donors' samples. Both conserved end residues are trimmed from each CDR3. A D gene is named only where the DNA matches it firmly. A row's size may be missing; if present it is once, few, many or a size class.

d_call: .
v_call: TRBV9
clone_size: .
j_call: TRBJ1-2
cdr3_aa: ASSVSAGAYYGYT

d_call: .
v_call: TRBV6-1
clone_size: once
j_call: TRBJ1-5
cdr3_aa: ASSAGAGRVGNQPQH

d_call: TRBD2
v_call: TRBV7-7
clone_size: many
j_call: TRBJ2-1
cdr3_aa: ASSSRPGGGAFSYNEQF

d_call: .
v_call: TRBV5-1
clone_size: .
j_call: TRBJ2-1
cdr3_aa: ASTPRQGKYNEQF

d_call: .
v_call: TRBV5-1
clone_size: few
j_call: TRBJ2-3
cdr3_aa: ASSSSLEDTQY

d_call: TRBD2
v_call: TRBV6-8
clone_size: few
j_call: TRBJ2-1
cdr3_aa: ATRAGDYNEQF

d_call: .
v_call: TRBV15
clone_size: .
j_call: TRBJ1-5
cdr3_aa: ATSRGPVVPQH

d_call: .
v_call: TRBV11-2
clone_size: .
j_call: TRBJ2-1
cdr3_aa: ASSHGTHEQF

d_call: .
v_call: TRBV18
clone_size: .
j_call: TRBJ1-1
cdr3_aa: ASSLNRVARNTEAY

d_call: .
v_call: TRBV28
clone_size: few
j_call: TRBJ2-7
cdr3_aa: ASSLRQGNYEQY

d_call: TRBD1
v_call: TRBV27
clone_size: .
j_call: TRBJ2-3
cdr3_aa: ASRPWTGGVDTQY

d_call: .
v_call: TRBV7-8
clone_size: .
j_call: TRBJ2-4
cdr3_aa: ASSFGRTAKNIQY

d_call: .
v_call: TRBV4-1
clone_size: few
j_call: TRBJ1-2
cdr3_aa: ASSQEYNNYGYT

d_call: .
v_call: TRBV28
clone_size: .
j_call: TRBJ2-4
cdr3_aa: ASSFSGSGAAKNIQY

d_call: .
v_call: TRBV20-1
clone_size: .
j_call: TRBJ2-7
cdr3_aa: SAGGDRSSYEQY

d_call: TRBD2
v_call: TRBV7-8
clone_size: .
j_call: TRBJ2-1
cdr3_aa: ASSLVALAGPARPSYNEQF

d_call: .
v_call: TRBV7-3
clone_size: many
j_call: TRBJ2-5
cdr3_aa: ASSLGLGAETQY

d_call: .
v_call: TRBV7-2
clone_size: .
j_call: TRBJ2-3
cdr3_aa: ASRPQSDTTY

d_call: .
v_call: TRBV7-2
clone_size: .
j_call: TRBJ2-7
cdr3_aa: ASSLSVGPSYEQY

d_call: .
v_call: TRBV20-1
clone_size: .
j_call: TRBJ1-2
cdr3_aa: SARSAVNYGYT

d_call: .
v_call: TRBV7-2
clone_size: .
j_call: TRBJ2-2
cdr3_aa: ASSRDDMDGELF

d_call: .
v_call: TRBV27
clone_size: few
j_call: TRBJ2-2
cdr3_aa: ASSSSGELF

d_call: .
v_call: TRBV20-1
clone_size: few
j_call: TRBJ2-5
cdr3_aa: SALGGVTGEETQY

d_call: TRBD1
v_call: TRBV5-1
clone_size: .
j_call: TRBJ1-1
cdr3_aa: ASGRQGMGVNTEAF

d_call: .
v_call: TRBV27
clone_size: few
j_call: TRBJ2-7
cdr3_aa: ASSKTLLYEQY

d_call: TRBD1
v_call: TRBV6-5
clone_size: .
j_call: TRBJ1-5
cdr3_aa: SSSSTGGRGNQPQH

d_call: .
v_call: TRBV11-2
clone_size: many
j_call: TRBJ2-2
cdr3_aa: ASSLVLGTGELF

d_call: .
v_call: TRBV12-3/TRBV12-4
clone_size: many
j_call: TRBJ1-2
cdr3_aa: ASSLIPGGYT

d_call: TRBD2
v_call: TRBV5-4
clone_size: .
j_call: TRBJ2-1
cdr3_aa: ASSRREGSNEQF

d_call: .
v_call: TRBV6-5
clone_size: few
j_call: TRBJ1-1
cdr3_aa: ASSSSSRGAEAF

d_call: .
v_call: TRBV7-2
clone_size: .
j_call: TRBJ2-7
cdr3_aa: ASSPGQPGSYEQY

d_call: TRBD1
v_call: TRBV7-2
clone_size: few
j_call: TRBJ1-3
cdr3_aa: ASSFGTGLSGNTIY

d_call: .
v_call: TRBV2
clone_size: .
j_call: TRBJ1-1
cdr3_aa: ASSYTGLNTEAF

d_call: .
v_call: TRBV28
clone_size: few
j_call: TRBJ2-2
cdr3_aa: ASSFSGRNTGELF

d_call: .
v_call: TRBV18
clone_size: .
j_call: TRBJ1-2
cdr3_aa: ASSPPYRTYGYT

d_call: .
v_call: TRBV19
clone_size: few
j_call: TRBJ2-2
cdr3_aa: ASAIGQTNTGELF

d_call: .
v_call: TRBV28
clone_size: once
j_call: TRBJ1-6
cdr3_aa: ASKRSGLYNSPLH

d_call: .
v_call: TRBV19
clone_size: .
j_call: TRBJ1-1
cdr3_aa: ASTKRPQGSNTEAF

d_call: .
v_call: TRBV14
clone_size: .
j_call: TRBJ2-3
cdr3_aa: ASSQDLLTETYTDTQY

d_call: .
v_call: TRBV5-1
clone_size: .
j_call: TRBJ2-2
cdr3_aa: ASRPGTSNTGELF

d_call: .
v_call: TRBV7-2
clone_size: many
j_call: TRBJ1-2
cdr3_aa: ASSLGLVGYGYT

d_call: .
v_call: TRBV7-8
clone_size: .
j_call: TRBJ1-6
cdr3_aa: ASSRRLAYNSPLH

d_call: .
v_call: TRBV28
clone_size: few
j_call: TRBJ2-7
cdr3_aa: ASSFYAGNYEQY

d_call: TRBD1
v_call: TRBV6-5
clone_size: .
j_call: TRBJ1-1
cdr3_aa: ASSTWTGQGPEAF